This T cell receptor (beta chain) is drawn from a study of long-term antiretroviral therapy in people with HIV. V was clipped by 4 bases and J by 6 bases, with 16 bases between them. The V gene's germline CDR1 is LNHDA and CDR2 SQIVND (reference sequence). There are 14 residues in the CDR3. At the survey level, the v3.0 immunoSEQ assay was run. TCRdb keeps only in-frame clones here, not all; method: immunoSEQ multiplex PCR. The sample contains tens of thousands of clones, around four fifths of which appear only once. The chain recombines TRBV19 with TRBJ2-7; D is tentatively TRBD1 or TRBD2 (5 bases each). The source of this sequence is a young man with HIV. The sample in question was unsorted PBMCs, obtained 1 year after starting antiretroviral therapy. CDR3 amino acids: CASSSRDPWSEQYF. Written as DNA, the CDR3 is TGTGCCAGTAGTAGCCGGGACCCTTGGAGCGAGCAGTACTTC. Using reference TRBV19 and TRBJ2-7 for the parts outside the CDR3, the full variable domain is DGGITQSPKYLFRKEGQNVTLSCEQNLNHDAMYWYRQDPGQGLRLIYYSQIVNDFQKGDIAEGYSVSREKKESFPLTVTSAQKNPTAFYLCASSSRDPWSEQYFGPGTRLTVT.